The entry below gives a single TCR beta chain sequence along with its context. Germline loops: CDR1 MDHEN, CDR2 SYDVKM. The CDR3 runs to 14 residues. The V gene lost 5 bases and the J gene lost 2 bases, with 13 bases spanning the gap. In the authors' workflow: Reference gene primers were amplified, and this amplification served to estimate nucleated cell counts. The assay was immunoSEQ multiplex PCR, and TCRdb's table has in-frame clones only and misses some. V and J calls and clone size are as listed in that table; D and trimming were resolved from the DNA. The table lists a few hundred thousand clones, about 88% of them singletons. The source of the sample is a study of blood T cell repertoires in COVID-19. Researchers sorted participants into cohorts using their self-reported clinical history.

This receptor was taken from a woman in her twenties or thirties who had recovered from COVID-19. The sequenced sample was PBMCs or T cells enriched from blood (not recorded which). The chain carries TRBV28 and TRBJ2-7; D perhaps matches TRBD1 (6 bases). CDR3 sequence: CASSPPRQAYEQYF. The CDR3 nucleotides are TGTGCCAGCAGTCCTCCTCGACAGGCCTACGAGCAGTACTTC.